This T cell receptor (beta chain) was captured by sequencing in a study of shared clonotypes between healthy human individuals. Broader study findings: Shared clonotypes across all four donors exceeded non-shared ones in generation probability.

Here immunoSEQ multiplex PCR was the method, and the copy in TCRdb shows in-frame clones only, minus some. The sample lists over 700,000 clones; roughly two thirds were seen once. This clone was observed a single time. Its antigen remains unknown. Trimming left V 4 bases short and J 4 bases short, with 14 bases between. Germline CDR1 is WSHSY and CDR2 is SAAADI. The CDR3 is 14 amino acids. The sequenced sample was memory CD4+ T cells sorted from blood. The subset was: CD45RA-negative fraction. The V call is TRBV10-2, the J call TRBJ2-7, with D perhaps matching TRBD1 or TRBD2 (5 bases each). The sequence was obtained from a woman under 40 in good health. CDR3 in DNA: TGCGCCAGCAGTGGTTCCGGGGCCAATTACGAGCAGTACTTC. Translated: CASSGSGANYEQYF.